The 15 T cell receptor beta chains presented below share a single source sample, sequenced in a study of blood T cell repertoires in COVID-19. Sequencing was performed with immunoSEQ multiplex PCR; in TCRdb, only in-frame clones are kept and a portion is missing. Of 70,000 to 80,000 clones in the sample, around 93% were seen once. The material sequenced was peripheral blood. These receptors originate from a woman aged 60-75 years with active COVID-19.

The chain recombines TRBV27 with TRBJ2-7, with 7 bases identical to TRBD2. V trimming: 3 bases; J trimming: 9 bases; junction bases outside the gene matches: 14. Germline CDR1 reads MNHEY; CDR2 reads SMNVEV (reference sequence). The length of the CDR3 is 15 residues. CDR3 sequence: CASSFFPPSGEGQYF. CDR3 DNA: TGTGCCAGCAGTTTTTTCCCCCCTAGCGGCGAAGGGCAGTACTTC.

CDR3 DNA: TGTGCCAGCTCACCATTAGGAGCGGGAGTTTTAGATGAGCAGTTCTTC. Residues: CASSPLGAGVLDEQFF. The chain combines TRBV18 with TRBJ2-1; TRBD2 agrees at 8 bases. The CDR3 has 16 amino acids. Germline lookup yields CDR1 KGHSH and CDR2 LQKENI. After removal of 2 bases from V and 8 bases from J, the junction contained 11 bases not matched to a gene.

This chain connects TRBV7-2 to TRBJ2-7; 7 nucleotides line up with TRBD2. CDR1 and CDR2 from the germline V gene are SGHTA and FQGNSA. The CDR3 loop spans 14 amino acids. Trimming removed 4 bases from V and 7 bases from J; junction bases left unmatched: 10. The CDR3 DNA follows: TGTGCCAGCAGCTCCAACTCGGGGAGGGGTGAGCAGTACTTC. Amino acid sequence: CASSSNSGRGEQYF.

The count of this clone is one. The chain carries TRBV6-1 and TRBJ2-1; D perhaps matches TRBD2 (6 bases). This CDR3 has 16 residues. Germline CDR1 reads MNHNS; CDR2 reads SASEGT. Trimming took off 4 bases at V and 0 bases at J, with 13 bases between the two ends. The CDR3 DNA reads as TGTGCCAGCAGTGGGGGGACTCCCCTCTCCTACAATGAGCAGTTCTTC. Protein sequence: CASSGGTPLSYNEQFF.

The chain has TRBV11-1 and TRBJ2-1; 8 bases line up with TRBD2. CDR3 size: 16 residues. V lost 1 base to trimming and J lost 9 bases; unmatched junction nucleotides: 11. The V gene's germline CDR1 is SGHAT and CDR2 FQDESV (reference sequence). The CDR3 sequence: CASSLEAGLDLPEQFF. DNA for the CDR3: TGTGCCAGCAGCTTAGAGGCGGGACTAGATCTCCCTGAGCAGTTCTTC. The variable domain in full, completed from reference TRBV11-1 and TRBJ2-1, reads EAEVAQSPRYKITEKSQAVAFWCDPISGHATLYWYRQILGQGPELLVQFQDESVVDDSQLPKDRFSAERLKGVDSTLKIQPAELGDSAMYLCASSLEAGLDLPEQFFGPGTRLTVL.

The rearrangement uses TRBV5-4 and TRBJ1-2, with D maybe TRBD1 (5 bases). V lost 4 bases and J 2 bases, leaving 12 bases between the germline ends. Germline V gives CDR1 SGHNT, CDR2 YYREEE (reference sequence). This CDR3 contains 14 residues. The CDR3 sequence: CASSPLDMNYGYTF. CDR3 DNA sequence: TGTGCCAGCAGCCCATTGGACATGAACTATGGCTACACCTTC.

This clone was detected once. The identical CDR3 is also encoded by other nucleotide sequences in the sample. This chain joins TRBV10-2 and TRBJ2-5, with 8 nucleotides matching TRBD1. Germline-derived CDR1 and CDR2 are WSHSY and SAAADI. V lost 4 bases to trimming and J lost 1 base; unmatched junction nucleotides: 5. This CDR3 is 15 amino acids long. The CDR3 DNA reads TGCGCCAGCAGTGGGACAGGGAAGTCCCAAGAGACCCAGTACTTC. Protein product: CASSGTGKSQETQYF.

The chain recombines TRBV24-1 with TRBJ2-1; 9 positions match TRBD2. In germline, CDR1 is KGHDR, CDR2 SFDVKD. This CDR3 has 15 residues. The V gene end was trimmed by 4 bases and the J gene end by 7 bases; junction bases not matched to a gene: 7. The CDR3 DNA reads TGTGCCACCAGTGAGGTGGGTAGCGGGAGAAATGAGCAGTTCTTC. This translates into CATSEVGSGRNEQFF.

This chain uses TRBV30 with TRBJ2-2; TRBD2 agrees at 12 bases. Germline V CDR1 and CDR2: GTSNPN, SVGIG (reference sequence). The junction had 9 bases not matched to a gene; V was cut back by 4 bases and J by 0 bases. The CDR3 spans 18 residues. The CDR3 loop reads CAWTPPGLAGSNTGELFF. The CDR3 DNA follows: TGTGCCTGGACACCCCCGGGACTAGCGGGTTCGAACACCGGGGAGCTGTTTTTT.

The CDR3 nucleotides read TGCGCCAGCAGCGCCGGGGGACTAGCGGGAGAGGAATTCTTC. It translates to CASSAGGLAGEEFF. V is TRBV5-1 and J is TRBJ2-1, with 14 nucleotides matching TRBD2. The germline V gene has CDR1 SGHRS and CDR2 YFSETQ. V trimming: 4 bases; J trimming: 16 bases; junction bases outside the gene matches: 10. The CDR3 length is 14 residues. Complete variable domain (other parts from reference TRBV5-1 and TRBJ2-1): KAGVTQTPRYLIKTRGQQVTLSCSPISGHRSVSWYQQTPGQGLQFLFEYFSETQRNKGNFPGRFSGRQFSNSRSEMNVSTLELGDSALYLCASSAGGLAGEEFFGPGTRLTVL.

The chain has TRBV19 and TRBJ2-7; TRBD2 might be the D (6 bases). This CDR3 contains 15 residues. Trimming pared 4 bases from V and 6 bases from J, leaving 19 bases between. From germline, CDR1 is LNHDA and CDR2 SQIVND (reference sequence). The CDR3 nucleotides are TGTGCCAGTAGTACCACCGGTCTAGCGAAGGGCGAGCAGTACTTC. Translating it yields CASSTTGLAKGEQYF.

With respect to this clone: The junction shows a germline mismatch at one end, possibly a read error. The chain has TRBV15 and TRBJ1-5, with D hard to call. Germline V gives CDR1 LNHNV, CDR2 YYDKDF (reference sequence). This CDR3 has 13 amino acids. The CDR3 coding sequence is TGTGCCACCAGCAGAGATAAAGTGGGCGACAAGAATTTT. This codes for CATSRDKVGDKNF.

The V and J genes are TRBV19 and TRBJ1-2, with a weak D call TRBD1 (6 bases). The CDR3 is 14 amino acids. Trimming removed 2 bases at V and 4 bases at J, with 11 bases between. Germline lookup yields CDR1 LNHDA and CDR2 SQIVND (reference sequence). CDR3 in amino acids: CASSITGGRYGYTF. The CDR3, as DNA: TGTGCCAGTAGTATAACGGGGGGGCGCTATGGCTACACCTTC.

In nucleotides, the CDR3 is TGTGCCAGCCGGGGGACCTCTGGAAACACCATATATTTT. Amino acid sequence: CASRGTSGNTIYF. The chain carries TRBV6-5 and TRBJ1-3; D may be TRBD1 (5 bases). CDR3 length equals 13 residues. Trimming pared 8 bases from V and 0 bases from J, leaving 8 bases between. Germline CDR1 reads MNHEY; CDR2 reads SVGAGI.

The chain employs TRBV7-9 and TRBJ1-1; D unclear. From germline, CDR1 is SEHNR and CDR2 FQNEAQ (reference sequence). This CDR3 has 14 residues. V was clipped by 2 bases and J by 0 bases, with 7 bases between them. CDR3 sequence (DNA): TGTGCCAGCAGCTTAAACAGAATGAACACTGAAGCTTTCTTT. Protein product: CASSLNRMNTEAFF.